A single sample gave rise to the 25 T cell receptor beta chains below, sequenced in a study of T-cell memory formation after mild COVID-19. TCRdb used MiXCR to reprocess the 5' RACE reads, holding one entry per CDR3 protein. The repertoire consists of hundreds of thousands of distinct CDR3 sequences, with around 13% occurring once and the leading ten covering over 20%. The source material was PBMCs or a T cell subset sorted from them (not recorded which). Receptors originate from a man younger than 30 who had mild COVID-19 (a few samples of this study predate the infection). Cell type and time point are not known.

This chain connects TRBV5-5 to TRBJ2-3, with D unresolved. CDR1 is SGHKS and CDR2 is YYEKEE in the germline V gene (reference sequence). Trimming removed 7 bases at V and 1 base at J, with 10 bases between. This CDR3 spans 13 amino acids. CDR3 sequence reads: CASGQVGTDTQYF. CDR3 DNA sequence: TGTGCCAGCGGGCAGGTGGGCACAGATACGCAGTATTTT.

The J gene is TRBJ2-1, the V gene TRBV9; 9 bases align to TRBD2. CDR3 length equals 17 residues. Germline V lookup: CDR1 SGDLS, CDR2 YYNGEE. V lost 4 bases, J lost 4 bases, and 12 bases stayed unmatched. The CDR3: CASSPGVAGEAYNEQFF. The CDR3 bases are TGTGCCAGCAGCCCCGGGGTAGCGGGGGAGGCATACAATGAGCAGTTCTTC.

This chain connects TRBV20-1 to TRBJ1-5; no firm D call. This CDR3 comprises 14 residues. Germline assignment: CDR1 DFQATT and CDR2 SNEGSKA (reference sequence). The ends were cut back, 4 bases at V and 0 bases at J, with 10 bases in the middle. Here the CDR3 DNA reads TGCAGTGCTACCCTTCTAGATAGCAATCAGCCCCAGCATTTT. It is translated as CSATLLDSNQPQHF.

The chain has TRBV7-2 and TRBJ2-4, with 9 bases lining up with TRBD2. V dropped 5 bases and J dropped 8; count of bases not matched to a gene: 7. The CDR3 consists of 14 residues. Germline CDR1 SGHTA, CDR2 FQGNSA. CDR3 sequence: CASSRAPSGDIQYF. Here the CDR3 DNA reads TGTGCCAGCAGCCGGGCCCCTAGCGGGGACATTCAGTACTTC. Full variable domain (outside the CDR3, taken from reference TRBV7-2 and TRBJ2-4): GAGVSQSPSNKVTEKGKDVELRCDPISGHTALYWYRQSLGQGLEFLIYFQGNSAPDKSGLPSDRFSAERTGGSVSTLTIQRTQQEDSAVYLCASSRAPSGDIQYFGAGTRLSVL.

The chain recombines TRBV6-5 with TRBJ1-1; D gene unclear. The ends were cut back, 0 bases at V and 0 bases at J, with 14 bases in the middle. In germline, CDR1 is MNHEY, CDR2 SVGAGI. This CDR3 spans 17 amino acids. CDR3: CASSYSISRRVNTEAFF. For the CDR3, the DNA is TGTGCCAGCAGTTACTCGATTTCGCGGAGGGTGAACACTGAAGCTTTCTTT.

A few counts support this clonotype. The rearrangement links TRBV5-5 to TRBJ1-5; 8 bases are a match to TRBD1. The germline V gene has CDR1 SGHKS and CDR2 YYEKEE (reference sequence). J gave up 6 bases and V 0 bases, and 8 bases lay outside the gene matches. There are 16 residues in the CDR3. CDR3 sequence (DNA): TGTGCCAGCAGCTTGGTCGAGTCGCAGGGGGCTCAGCCCCAGCATTTT. Protein sequence: CASSLVESQGAQPQHF.

The chain is built from TRBV7-2 and TRBJ1-5; D is unclear. CDR1 SGHTA and CDR2 FQGNSA come from the germline V gene. The CDR3 consists of 15 residues. Trimming took off 1 base at V and 4 bases at J, with 11 bases between the two ends. The CDR3 region has the DNA TGTGCCAGCAGCTTAGTAGGAGGTCAGAATCAGCCCCAGCATTTT. Translation: CASSLVGGQNQPQHF. The complete variable domain, with remaining parts taken from reference TRBV7-2 and TRBJ1-5, reads GAGVSQSPSNKVTEKGKDVELRCDPISGHTALYWYRQSLGQGLEFLIYFQGNSAPDKSGLPSDRFSAERTGGSVSTLTIQRTQQEDSAVYLCASSLVGGQNQPQHFGDGTRLSIL.

This sequence joins TRBV5-1 and TRBJ2-7; TRBD1 is a possible D gene (6 bases). In germline, CDR1 is SGHRS, CDR2 YFSETQ. This CDR3 spans 14 amino acids. Trimming removed 2 bases at V and 2 bases at J, with 11 bases between. The CDR3 sequence is CASSLDNRAYEQYF. The CDR3 DNA sequence: TGCGCCAGCAGCTTAGACAACAGGGCCTACGAGCAGTACTTC. The full variable domain, completed using reference TRBV5-1 and TRBJ2-7, is KAGVTQTPRYLIKTRGQQVTLSCSPISGHRSVSWYQQTPGQGLQFLFEYFSETQRNKGNFPGRFSGRQFSNSRSEMNVSTLELGDSALYLCASSLDNRAYEQYFGPGTRLTVT.

This clonotype occurred many times. The junction differs from germline at one of its ends, possibly a read error. This sequence joins TRBV7-8 and TRBJ2-1, with TRBD2 identical over 8 bases. This CDR3 is built from 13 residues. The V gene's germline CDR1 is SGHVS and CDR2 FQNEAQ. This CDR3 is CASSLASGVGSVF. The CDR3 coding sequence is TGTGCCAGCAGCTTAGCTAGCGGGGTGGGGTCGGTCTTC.

The V and J genes are TRBV9 and TRBJ2-1, with a tentative D call TRBD2 (7 bases). The V and J ends lost 0 bases and 0 bases respectively, with 13 bases between them. CDR1 is SGDLS, CDR2 YYNGEE, per germline. This CDR3 comprises 17 residues. CDR3 residues: CASSVGGGAISYNEQFF. DNA for the CDR3: TGTGCCAGCAGCGTAGGAGGGGGGGCCATCTCCTACAATGAGCAGTTCTTC.

This CDR3 reads CASSPPGTGYTDTQYF. The CDR3 coding sequence is TGTGCCAGCAGTCCCCCCGGGACAGGGTACACAGATACGCAGTATTTT. This rearrangement joins TRBV12-3 or TRBV12-4 to TRBJ2-3; 9 nucleotides match TRBD1. The junction had 8 bases not matched to a gene; V was cut back by 5 bases and J by 2 bases. CDR3 size: 16 residues.

This chain uses TRBV4-1 with TRBJ2-1, with 9 bases identical to TRBD1. The CDR3 sequence is 15 residues long. The germline V gene has CDR1 MGHRA and CDR2 YSYEKL. V dropped 2 bases and J dropped 8; count of bases not matched to a gene: 7. The CDR3 sequence: CASSQHLQGADEQFF. The DNA of the CDR3 is TGCGCCAGCAGCCAACATCTACAGGGGGCCGATGAGCAGTTCTTC.

This clonotype occurred a few times. For the CDR3, the DNA is TGTGCCAGCAGCTCTACGGACGGATTGAACTCCTACGAGCAGTACTTC. This codes for CASSSTDGLNSYEQYF. This chain connects TRBV7-9 to TRBJ2-7; D unclear. V dropped 4 bases and J dropped 0 bases, with 16 bases sitting between them. Germline-derived CDR1 and CDR2 are SEHNR and FQNEAQ (reference sequence). This CDR3 spans 16 amino acids.

CDR3 nucleotides: TGTGCCAGCAGCTTAATAGCGATCCAAGAGACCCAGTACTTC. Encoded protein: CASSLIAIQETQYF. The J gene is TRBJ2-5, the V gene TRBV7-9; TRBD2 is a possible D gene (5 bases). The germline V and J ends were trimmed by 2 bases and 1 base, with 8 bases remaining between them. The germline V gene encodes CDR1 SEHNR and CDR2 FQNEAQ (reference sequence). CDR3 size: 14 residues.

This clonotype has more than one count but fewer than ten. The chain employs TRBV7-6 and TRBJ2-3; no definite D call. Trimming stripped 5 bases from V and 6 bases from J, with 12 bases between. Germline-derived CDR1 and CDR2 are SGHVS and FNYEAQ. The CDR3 has 13 residues. The CDR3 spells CASSLTARDTQYF. DNA for the CDR3: TGTGCCAGCAGCCTAACTGCGCGTGATACGCAGTATTTT.

The V and J genes are TRBV28 and TRBJ2-7; D possibly uses TRBD1 or TRBD2 (5 bases each). The CDR3 has 15 residues. Germline V lookup: CDR1 MDHEN, CDR2 SYDVKM. V was cut by 4 bases and J by 1 base, with 14 bases left in between. The CDR3 DNA sequence: TGTGCCAGCAGTTCCGGGACCGTGACTTCCTACGAGCAGTACGTC. Its translation: CASSSGTVTSYEQYV.

This clonotype was seen a handful of times. V usage is TRBV9 and J usage is TRBJ2-1; 13 positions agree with TRBD2. V shed 3 bases and J 10 bases; nucleotides not matched to a gene: 10. The CDR3 has 16 residues. Germline-derived CDR1 and CDR2 are SGDLS and YYNGEE. CDR3 residues: CASSELLAGGLEEQFF. The CDR3 DNA reads as TGTGCCAGCAGCGAGTTACTAGCGGGGGGGCTGGAGGAGCAGTTCTTC.

This clonotype appeared a few times. The chain employs TRBV9 and TRBJ1-2; 7 bases align to TRBD1. Looked up from germline, CDR1 is SGDLS and CDR2 is YYNGEE. The junction had 4 bases not matched to a gene; V was cut back by 1 base and J by 7 bases. The CDR3 is made up of 13 amino acids. The CDR3 DNA sequence: TGTGCCAGCAGCGTAAGGGGGCAGTCTGGCTACACCTTC. Its protein product is CASSVRGQSGYTF.

This clonotype occurred many times. V usage is TRBV28 and J usage is TRBJ2-6, with a possible D match to TRBD2 (6 bases). The CDR3 runs 18 residues. CDR1 and CDR2 from the germline V gene are MDHEN and SYDVKM. Trimming removed 6 bases at V and 0 bases at J, with 18 bases between. CDR3 region: CASRLYSGLSSGANVLTF. The CDR3 nucleotides are TGTGCCAGCAGGCTCTACTCGGGACTCAGCTCTGGGGCCAACGTCCTGACTTTC.

The gene calls are TRBV5-1 and TRBJ1-1; the D gene is possibly TRBD1 (5 bases). The germline V gene has CDR1 SGHRS and CDR2 YFSETQ. The CDR3 length is 13 residues. Between the trimmed V and J ends, which lost 2 bases and 5 bases, there was a span of 10 bases. The CDR3 DNA sequence: TGCGCCAGCAGCTTCAGGGCATCGACTGAAGCTTTCTTT. Its protein product is CASSFRASTEAFF.

This clonotype was found a few times. V usage is TRBV3-1 and J usage is TRBJ2-7; D not resolved. Germline V CDR1 and CDR2: LGHDT, YNNKEL (reference sequence). V was trimmed by 4 bases and J by 0 bases, leaving 10 bases between them. The CDR3 spans 14 residues. CDR3 sequence (DNA): TGTGCCAGCAGCCGAATTCTGAGCTCCTACGAGCAGTACTTC. Amino acids: CASSRILSSYEQYF.

This clonotype was counted many times. The chain combines TRBV10-2 with TRBJ2-3, with a tentative D call TRBD2 (6 bases). Trimming cost V 2 bases and J 8 bases, with 14 bases left between them. CDR3 length: 14 amino acids. CDR1 is WSHSY, CDR2 SAAADI, per germline. CDR3 loop: CASSEPGSRRTQYF. CDR3 nucleotides: TGCGCCAGCAGTGAGCCCGGGAGCCGGCGTACGCAGTATTTT.

The sample holds many counts of this clonotype. This sequence joins TRBV2 and TRBJ1-2, with TRBD1 as a possible D gene (6 bases). CDR3 length: 13 amino acids. Germline CDR1 SNHLY, CDR2 FYNNEI. V lost 6 bases to trimming and J lost 4 bases, with 12 bases between them. The CDR3 is CASRDTGFYGYTF. The CDR3 DNA sequence: TGTGCCAGCAGGGACACAGGGTTCTATGGCTACACCTTC.

This clonotype was seen once. V and J are TRBV27 and TRBJ2-4, with unresolved D. V lost 4 bases and J 1 base, leaving 11 bases between the germline ends. Looked up from germline, CDR1 is MNHEY and CDR2 is SMNVEV (reference sequence). The CDR3 is 15 residues long. The CDR3 DNA is TGTGCCAGCAGTTCCGTCCGGCGGGCCAAAAACATTCAGTACTTC. It specifies CASSSVRRAKNIQYF.

The gene calls are TRBV12-3 or TRBV12-4 and TRBJ1-5; D unresolved. CDR3 length: 14 amino acids. Trimming left V 2 bases short and J 2 bases short, with 7 bases between. CDR3: CASSLQEGNQPQHF. The CDR3 DNA follows: TGTGCCAGCAGTTTACAGGAAGGCAATCAGCCCCAGCATTTT.